This entry concerns a single T cell receptor beta chain. Its antigen remains unidentified. The data belong to a study of cytomegalovirus exposure and HLA in healthy donors. General study results and limits: HLA alleles were associated with 15,000 to 20,000 TCR beta sequences in a later analysis at 0.05 false discovery rate.

The CDR3 extends over 15 amino acids. CDR1 and CDR2 (germline): ENHRY, SYGVKD. Germline trimming cut 3 bases from V and 5 bases from J; bases unmatched to any gene: 4. Primers included in the PCR were 60 Vbeta and 13 Jbeta primers. Sequencing was performed with immunoSEQ multiplex PCR; in TCRdb, only in-frame clones are kept and a portion is missing. The sample includes about 55,000 clones, 80% to 85% of them seen just once. The specimen was PBMCs. This clonotype was sampled from a man aged 25 to 40 in good health and CMV-seronegative. V is TRBV10-3 and J is TRBJ2-3; 11 nucleotides align to TRBD1. The CDR3 sequence is CAISDGTGGIDTQYF. The CDR3 DNA reads as TGTGCCATCAGTGACGGGACAGGGGGAATAGATACGCAGTATTTT.